One and the same sample provided the 8 T cell receptor beta chains below, sequenced in a study of cytomegalovirus exposure and HLA in healthy donors (dated by TCRdb to about 2017). Library prep was done by the immunoSEQ multiplex PCR assay. For the multiplex PCR, a mixture combining 60 forward primers for TCR Vbeta segments and 13 reverse primers for TCR Jbeta segments was used. This is the immuneACCESS table as TCRdb keeps it, with only in-frame sequences that have V and J called. A part of the clones is gone; compared with another copy, unresolved V genes explain less than half, and the rest is unexplained. The sample table contains about 170,000 clones; only one count was recorded for over 65% of them. The leading ten clones occupy less than 8.5% of the sample. Sequenced input: PBMCs. These receptors were obtained from a man in his forties in good health and CMV-seropositive.

DNA of the CDR3: TGTGCCAGCAGCCCCGGGACTAGCGGGGTGTCTACGCAGTATTTT. Amino acid sequence: CASSPGTSGVSTQYF. The J gene is TRBJ2-3, the V gene TRBV7-2; 13 bases are a match to TRBD2. Germline trimming cut 5 bases from V and 8 bases from J; bases unmatched to any gene: 7. The CDR3 is 15 residues long. Germline V gene data show CDR1 as SGHTA and CDR2 as FQGNSA. Full variable domain (missing parts from reference TRBV7-2 and TRBJ2-3): GAGVSQSPSNKVTEKGKDVELRCDPISGHTALYWYRQSLGQGLEFLIYFQGNSAPDKSGLPSDRFSAERTGGSVSTLTIQRTQQEDSAVYLCASSPGTSGVSTQYFGPGTRLTVL.

J is TRBJ2-3 and V is TRBV6-5; D remains ambiguous. With 4 bases removed from V and 0 bases from J, the gap between germline ends came to 5 bases. Germline lookup yields CDR1 MNHEY and CDR2 SVGAGI. The CDR3 has 13 residues. The CDR3 region has the DNA TGTGCCAGCAGTTTGACTAGCACAGATACGCAGTATTTT. It encodes CASSLTSTDTQYF.

The V gene is TRBV19, the J gene TRBJ1-5; the D gene is possibly TRBD1 (6 bases). V gave up 11 bases and J gave up 0 bases, with 17 bases separating them. The CDR3 runs 15 residues. In germline, CDR1 is LNHDA, CDR2 SQIVND (reference sequence). In DNA form, the CDR3 reads TGTGCCGGGCGGACAGCTCTTAATAGCAATCAGCCCCAGCATTTT. As protein: CAGRTALNSNQPQHF.

The chain uses TRBV9 and TRBJ1-1; D remains ambiguous. The germline V and J ends were trimmed by 4 bases and 0 bases, with 10 bases remaining between them. Germline CDR1 SGDLS, CDR2 YYNGEE. The CDR3 has 14 residues. CDR3 in amino acids: CASSSHSLNTEAFF. CDR3 coding DNA: TGTGCCAGCAGCTCCCACTCACTGAACACTGAAGCTTTCTTT.

The rearrangement joins TRBV30 to TRBJ1-6; D may be TRBD1 (5 bases). Per germline, CDR1 GTSNPN and CDR2 SVGIG (reference sequence). The CDR3 totals 15 residues. Trimming removed 3 bases from V and 7 bases from J, with 16 bases in between. The CDR3 DNA reads TGTGCCTGGAGACTCCCGGGACTGGAGAATTCACCCCTCCACTTT. Protein: CAWRLPGLENSPLHF.

This clone was detected a few times. The J gene is TRBJ2-3, the V gene TRBV9, with 7 bases aligning to TRBD1. With 4 bases clipped from V and 4 bases from J, the junction kept 6 bases outside the gene matches. This CDR3 region has 14 residues. Germline values: CDR1 SGDLS, CDR2 YYNGEE. CDR3 sequence reads: CASSRSTGADTQYF. The DNA of the CDR3 is TGTGCCAGCAGCAGATCTACAGGGGCAGATACGCAGTATTTT.

The V and J genes are TRBV7-2 and TRBJ1-5; D call uncertain. Germline CDR1 and CDR2: SGHTA and FQGNSA. The length of the CDR3 is 15 residues. Trimming took 1 base from V and 6 from J, leaving 13 bases between them. The CDR3 bases are TGTGCCAGCAGCTTAGGGGGAGCAGCCAGTCAGCCCCAGCATTTT. Translating gives CASSLGGAASQPQHF.

The chain combines TRBV7-9 with TRBJ1-4, with 8 bases matching TRBD1. In germline, CDR1 is SEHNR, CDR2 FQNEAQ (reference sequence). CDR3 size: 14 residues. V lost 5 bases to trimming and J lost 8 bases; unmatched junction nucleotides: 7. CDR3 DNA: TGTGCCAGCAGCCGACAGGGGAGTTGGGAAAAACTGTTTTTT. It specifies CASSRQGSWEKLFF.